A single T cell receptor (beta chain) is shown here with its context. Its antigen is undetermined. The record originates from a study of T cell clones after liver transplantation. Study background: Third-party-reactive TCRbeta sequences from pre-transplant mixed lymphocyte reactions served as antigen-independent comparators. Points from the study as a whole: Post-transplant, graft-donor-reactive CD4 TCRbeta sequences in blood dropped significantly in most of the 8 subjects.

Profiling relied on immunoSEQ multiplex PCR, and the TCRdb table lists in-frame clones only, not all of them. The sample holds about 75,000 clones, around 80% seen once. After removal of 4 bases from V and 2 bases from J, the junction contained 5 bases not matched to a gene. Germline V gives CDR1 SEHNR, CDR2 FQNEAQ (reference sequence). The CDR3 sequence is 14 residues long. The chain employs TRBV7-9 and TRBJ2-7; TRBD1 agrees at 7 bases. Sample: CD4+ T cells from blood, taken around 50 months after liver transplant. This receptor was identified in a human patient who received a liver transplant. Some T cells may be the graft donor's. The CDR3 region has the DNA TGTGCCAGCAGCTCGGACAGGTTTACCTACGAGCAGTACTTC. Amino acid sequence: CASSSDRFTYEQYF.